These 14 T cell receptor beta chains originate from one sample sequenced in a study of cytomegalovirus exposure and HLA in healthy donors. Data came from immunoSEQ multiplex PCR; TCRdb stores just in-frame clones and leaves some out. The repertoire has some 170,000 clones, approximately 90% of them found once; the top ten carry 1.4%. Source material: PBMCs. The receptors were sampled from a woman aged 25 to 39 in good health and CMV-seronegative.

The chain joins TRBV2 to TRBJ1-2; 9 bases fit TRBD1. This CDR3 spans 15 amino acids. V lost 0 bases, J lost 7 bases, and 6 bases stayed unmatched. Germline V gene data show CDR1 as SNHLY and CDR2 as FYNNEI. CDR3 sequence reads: CASSEAVTGGRGYTF. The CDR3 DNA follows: TGTGCCAGCAGTGAAGCGGTAACAGGGGGCCGTGGCTACACCTTC.

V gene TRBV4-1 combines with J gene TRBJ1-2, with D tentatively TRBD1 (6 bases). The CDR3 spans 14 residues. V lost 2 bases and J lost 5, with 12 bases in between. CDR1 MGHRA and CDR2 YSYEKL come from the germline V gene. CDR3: CASSQPGEIYGYTF. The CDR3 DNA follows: TGCGCCAGCAGCCAACCAGGGGAGATTTATGGCTACACCTTC.

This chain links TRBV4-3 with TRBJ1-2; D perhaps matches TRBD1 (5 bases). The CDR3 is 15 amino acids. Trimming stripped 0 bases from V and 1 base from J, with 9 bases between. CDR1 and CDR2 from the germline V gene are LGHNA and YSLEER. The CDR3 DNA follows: TGCGCCAGCAGCCAAGATTCGGGGGATAACTATGGCTACACCTTC. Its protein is CASSQDSGDNYGYTF.

The CDR3 reads CASSSGTGYTDTQYF. The CDR3 DNA sequence: TGTGCCAGCAGTTCCGGGACAGGGTACACAGATACGCAGTATTTT. The chain employs TRBV5-4 and TRBJ2-3; 9 bases fit TRBD1. CDR1 and CDR2 from the germline V gene are SGHNT and YYREEE (reference sequence). The CDR3 is 15 amino acids. The trim removed 5 bases at V and 2 bases at J, leaving 6 bases unmatched.

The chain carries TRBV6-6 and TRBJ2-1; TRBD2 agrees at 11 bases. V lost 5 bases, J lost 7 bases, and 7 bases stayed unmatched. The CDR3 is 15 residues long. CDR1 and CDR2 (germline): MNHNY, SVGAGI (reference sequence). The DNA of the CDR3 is TGTGCCAGCAGTCAACTAGCGGGGGCGGGGAATGAGCAGTTCTTC. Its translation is CASSQLAGAGNEQFF.

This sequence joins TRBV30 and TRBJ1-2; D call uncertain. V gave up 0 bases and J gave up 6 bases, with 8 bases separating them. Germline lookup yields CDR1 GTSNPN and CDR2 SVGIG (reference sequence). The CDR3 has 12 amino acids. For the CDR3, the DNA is TGTGCCTGGAGTGTTGGCGGGGATGGCTACACCTTC. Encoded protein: CAWSVGGDGYTF. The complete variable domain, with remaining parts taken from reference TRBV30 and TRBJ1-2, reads SQTIHQWPATLVQPVGSPLSLECTVEGTSNPNLYWYRQAAGRGLQLLFYSVGIGQISSEVPQNLSASRPQDRQFILSSKKLLLSDSGFYLCAWSVGGDGYTFGSGTRLTVV.

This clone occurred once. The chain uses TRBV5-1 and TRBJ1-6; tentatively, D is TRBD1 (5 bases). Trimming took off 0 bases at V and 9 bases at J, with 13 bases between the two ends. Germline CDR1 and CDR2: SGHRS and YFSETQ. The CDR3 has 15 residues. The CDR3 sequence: CASSLETAWGSPLHF. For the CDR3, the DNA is TGCGCCAGCAGCTTGGAGACAGCCTGGGGTTCACCCCTCCACTTT.

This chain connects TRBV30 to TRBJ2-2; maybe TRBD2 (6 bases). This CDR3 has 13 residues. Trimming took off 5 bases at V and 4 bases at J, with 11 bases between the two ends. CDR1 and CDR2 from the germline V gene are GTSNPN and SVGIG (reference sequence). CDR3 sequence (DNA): TGTGCCTGGGGGGACTTGCTCACCGGGGAGCTGTTTTTT. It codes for CAWGDLLTGELFF. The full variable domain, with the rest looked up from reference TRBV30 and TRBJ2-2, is SQTIHQWPATLVQPVGSPLSLECTVEGTSNPNLYWYRQAAGRGLQLLFYSVGIGQISSEVPQNLSASRPQDRQFILSSKKLLLSDSGFYLCAWGDLLTGELFFGEGSRLTVL.

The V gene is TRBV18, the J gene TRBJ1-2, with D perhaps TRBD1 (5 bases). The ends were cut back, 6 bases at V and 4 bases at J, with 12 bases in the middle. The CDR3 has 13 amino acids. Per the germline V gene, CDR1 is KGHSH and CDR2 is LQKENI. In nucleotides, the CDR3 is TGTGCCAGCTCTCCCCAGGGAACCTATGGCTACACCTTC. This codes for CASSPQGTYGYTF.

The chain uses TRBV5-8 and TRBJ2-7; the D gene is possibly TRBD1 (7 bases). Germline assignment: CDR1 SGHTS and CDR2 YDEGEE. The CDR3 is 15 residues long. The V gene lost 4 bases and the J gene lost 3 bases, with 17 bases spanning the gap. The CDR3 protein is CASSRNRGGYYEQYF. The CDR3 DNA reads TGTGCCAGCAGCCGCAACAGGGGAGGTTACTACGAGCAGTACTTC.

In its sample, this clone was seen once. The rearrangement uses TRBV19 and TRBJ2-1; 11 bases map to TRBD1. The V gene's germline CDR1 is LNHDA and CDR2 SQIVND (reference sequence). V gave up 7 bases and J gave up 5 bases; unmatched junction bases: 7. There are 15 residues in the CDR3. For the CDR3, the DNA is TGTGCCAGTAATAAACCGGGACAGGGGGACAATGAGCAGTTCTTC. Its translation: CASNKPGQGDNEQFF.

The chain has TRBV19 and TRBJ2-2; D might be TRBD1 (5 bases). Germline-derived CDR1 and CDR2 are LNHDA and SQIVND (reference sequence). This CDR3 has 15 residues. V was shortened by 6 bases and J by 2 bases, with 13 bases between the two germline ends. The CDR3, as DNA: TGTGCCAGTAGCCAACAGGTTTATAACACCGGGGAGCTGTTTTTT. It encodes CASSQQVYNTGELFF.

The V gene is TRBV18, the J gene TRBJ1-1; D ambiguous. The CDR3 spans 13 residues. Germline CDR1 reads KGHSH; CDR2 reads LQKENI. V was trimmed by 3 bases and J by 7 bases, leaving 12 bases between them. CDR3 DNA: TGTGCCAGCTCACCCCTCTCAAGCGATGAAGCTTTCTTT. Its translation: CASSPLSSDEAFF.

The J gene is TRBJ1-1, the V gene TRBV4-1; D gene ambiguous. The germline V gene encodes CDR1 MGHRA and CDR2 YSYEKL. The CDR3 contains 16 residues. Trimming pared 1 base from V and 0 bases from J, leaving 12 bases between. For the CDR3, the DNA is TGCGCCAGCAGCCAAGTTTACGGGAATTTGAACACTGAAGCTTTCTTT. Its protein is CASSQVYGNLNTEAFF.